This record looks at one TCR beta chain sequence and its context. No antigen is known for it. This sample was included in a study of response to subunit inactivated influenza vaccine. Looked up from germline, CDR1 is SGHRS and CDR2 is YFSETQ. This CDR3 comprises 16 residues. V was cut by 4 bases and J by 2 bases, with 19 bases left in between. TCRdb itself ran the RT-PCR reads through MiXCR, one entry per CDR3 protein. The sample lists 530,000 or so distinct CDR3 sequences, approximately 15% seen once, with around 10% in the top ten. General observations from the study: There was a suggestion from the authors that each seasonal influenza vaccination recruits few new T cells.

This sequence was found in a man aged 50-60 years who received an inactivated influenza vaccine. The sample was PBMCs from blood, taken 11 to 12 days after vaccination. The chain recombines TRBV5-1 with TRBJ2-7, with D perhaps TRBD1 (6 bases). CDR3: CASSPTGTTSTYEQYF. The CDR3 DNA sequence: TGCGCCAGCAGCCCCACCGGGACAACCAGTACCTACGAGCAGTACTTC.